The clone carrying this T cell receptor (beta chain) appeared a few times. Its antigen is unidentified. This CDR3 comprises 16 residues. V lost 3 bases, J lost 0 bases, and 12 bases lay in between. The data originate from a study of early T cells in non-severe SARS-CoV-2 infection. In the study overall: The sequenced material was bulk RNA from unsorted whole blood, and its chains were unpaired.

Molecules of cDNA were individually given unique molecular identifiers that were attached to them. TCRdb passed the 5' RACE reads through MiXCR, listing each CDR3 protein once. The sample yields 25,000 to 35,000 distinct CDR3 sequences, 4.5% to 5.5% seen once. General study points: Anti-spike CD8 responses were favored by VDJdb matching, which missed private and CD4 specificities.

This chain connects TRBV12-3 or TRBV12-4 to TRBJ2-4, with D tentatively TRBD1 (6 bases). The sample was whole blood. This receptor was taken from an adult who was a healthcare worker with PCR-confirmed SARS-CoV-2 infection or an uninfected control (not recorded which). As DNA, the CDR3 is TGTGCCAGCAGTTTGGGGCAGGGGCTAGCCAAAAACATTCAGTACTTC. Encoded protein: CASSLGQGLAKNIQYF.